This note documents a single T cell receptor (beta chain) sequence. Antigen specificity is unknown. This specimen comes from a study of PD-L1 blockade in urothelial cancer. The overall study: Analyzed time points were 3 weeks (second dose) and 6 weeks after therapy began. Specimens of blood held a median count of about 150,000 T cells.

Locally advanced or metastatic urothelial carcinoma was present in patients. The assay was immunoSEQ multiplex PCR, and TCRdb's table has in-frame clones only and misses some. The sample includes around 100,000 clones, roughly 84% seen only once; the top ten take about 2.4%. General study findings and limits: Prediction of better survival came from below-median pretreatment blood TCR clonality.

V was shortened by 2 bases and J by 1 base, with 13 bases between the two germline ends. Germline loops: CDR1 MNHEY, CDR2 SVGAGI. The CDR3 extends over 16 amino acids. This chain joins TRBV6-5 and TRBJ2-3; D might be TRBD2 (7 bases). The source material was PBMCs, sampled around atezolizumab (anti-PD-L1) treatment. The clonotype was recovered from a man aged 50 or older with urothelial cancer. The chain's CDR3 is CASSYPEGGGTDTQYF. The CDR3 DNA follows: TGTGCCAGCAGTTACCCCGAAGGGGGGGGCACAGATACGCAGTATTTT.